These 14 T cell receptor beta chains were sequenced from one sample in a study of blood T cells in healthy people across ages. The second PCR ran about 6 to 12 cycles with a sample-barcoded 5' primer and J-beta primers. One entry per CDR3 protein results from TCRdb running MiXCR on the 5' RACE reads. The profile shows about 730,000 distinct CDR3 sequences, 35% to 45% of them singletons. The sequencing sample was made of blood. The receptors come from a woman aged 55-70 years in good health.

J is TRBJ2-6 and V is TRBV29-1, with TRBD1 matching over 9 bases. There are 16 residues in the CDR3. Germline V CDR1 and CDR2: SQVTM, ANQGSEA. V lost 7 bases to trimming and J lost 0 bases; unmatched junction nucleotides: 7. The CDR3 sequence: CSASGTGSSGANVLTF. Written as DNA, the CDR3 is TGCAGCGCGTCCGGGACAGGGTCCTCTGGGGCCAACGTCCTGACTTTC.

This clonotype was counted between two and nine times. The CDR3 sequence is CASSLDDRGETQYF. DNA for the CDR3: TGTGCCAGCAGCTTAGATGACAGAGGAGAGACCCAGTACTTC. The J gene is TRBJ2-5, the V gene TRBV7-6; D may be TRBD1 (5 bases). The V gene's germline CDR1 is SGHVS and CDR2 FNYEAQ. Trimming removed 1 base from V and 4 bases from J, with 10 bases in between. This CDR3 contains 14 residues.

The chain employs TRBV27 and TRBJ1-5, with unresolved D. The CDR3 spans 15 residues. Germline assignment: CDR1 MNHEY and CDR2 SMNVEV (reference sequence). The germline V and J ends were trimmed by 5 bases and 4 bases, with 15 bases remaining between them. CDR3 in amino acids: CASSLSGVRNQPQHF. In nucleotides, the CDR3 is TGTGCCAGCAGTCTGTCCGGGGTGAGGAATCAGCCCCAGCATTTT.

In its sample, this clonotype was seen a few times. The chain links TRBV3-1 to TRBJ1-2; unclear D gene. The CDR3 spans 16 residues. Germline-derived CDR1 and CDR2 are LGHDT and YNNKEL (reference sequence). Deletions cut 1 base from V and 5 bases from J, with 17 bases between. As DNA, the CDR3 is TGTGCCAGCAGCCAAGCACAGATATCGAGTGGGTATGGCTACACCTTC. Residues: CASSQAQISSGYGYTF.

This chain connects TRBV20-1 to TRBJ1-1; 7 bases are a match to TRBD1. This CDR3 region has 13 residues. V lost 3 bases, J lost 3 bases, and 4 bases stayed unmatched. Germline CDR1 reads DFQATT; CDR2 reads SNEGSKA (reference sequence). The CDR3 protein is CSASQGGYTEAFF. The CDR3 DNA reads as TGCAGTGCTAGTCAAGGGGGCTACACTGAAGCTTTCTTT.

This clonotype was seen just once. This sequence joins TRBV5-1 and TRBJ1-4, with TRBD1 identical over 10 bases. J lost 8 bases, V lost 4 bases, and 14 bases had no gene match. Germline V gene lookup returns CDR1 SGHRS and CDR2 YFSETQ. CDR3 size: 17 residues. The CDR3 region is CASSAGQGGYNEEKLFF. CDR3 DNA: TGCGCCAGCAGCGCCGGACAGGGGGGCTATAATGAAGAAAAACTGTTTTTT.

CDR3 bases: TGTGCCAGCAGCCAAATGAACAGCGCAGATACGCAGTATTTT. Its protein is CASSQMNSADTQYF. The chain employs TRBV4-2 and TRBJ2-3; unclear D gene. The CDR3 is 14 residues long. In germline, CDR1 is LGHNA, CDR2 YNFKEQ. V lost 2 bases and J lost 4, with 10 bases in between.

This clonotype was seen a few times. The gene calls are TRBV11-2 and TRBJ2-1; perhaps D is TRBD1 or TRBD2 (5 bases each). V lost 3 bases, J lost 12 bases, and 21 bases lay in between. From germline, CDR1 is SGHAT and CDR2 FQNNGV. CDR3 length: 15 residues. CDR3 nucleotide sequence: TGTGCCAGCAGCTTCTCGGACTTTTCGAGGGGAGCGCAGTTCTTC. Amino acid sequence: CASSFSDFSRGAQFF.

On this clonotype: This may be a read error, as it is one base from a much larger clone. This chain connects TRBV12-3 or TRBV12-4 to TRBJ1-4, with TRBD1 matching 10 bases. The CDR3 loop spans 15 amino acids. Losses at the gene ends were 5 bases for V and 6 bases for J; bases not matched to a gene: 6. The CDR3 loop reads CASSVDRGRDEKLFF. The CDR3 coding sequence is TGTGCCAGCAGTGTCGACAGGGGGCGAGATGAAAAACTGTTTTTT.

In this sample, this clonotype turned up a few times. The chain carries TRBV6-5 and TRBJ2-3, with TRBD1 as a possible D gene (6 bases). V was cut by 2 bases and J by 6 bases, with 15 bases left in between. Germline-derived CDR1 and CDR2 are MNHEY and SVGAGI. This CDR3 has 15 residues. Here the CDR3 reads CASSYGGSLSDTQYF. The CDR3 DNA follows: TGTGCCAGCAGTTACGGGGGCAGTTTATCCGATACGCAGTATTTT.

The rearrangement links TRBV7-9 to TRBJ2-1, with D maybe TRBD2 (6 bases). The CDR3 covers 12 residues. V gave up 7 bases and J gave up 10 bases, with 14 bases separating them. Looked up from germline, CDR1 is SEHNR and CDR2 is FQNEAQ (reference sequence). In DNA, the CDR3 is TGTGCCAGCACCAGGGAGGTTGAAGAGCAGTTCTTC. It yields the protein CASTREVEEQFF. Based on the CDR3 plus reference TRBV7-9 and TRBJ2-1, the full variable domain is DTGVSQNPRHKITKRGQNVTFRCDPISEHNRLYWYRQTLGQGPEFLTYFQNEAQLEKSRLLSDRFSAERPKGSFSTLEIQRTEQGDSAMYLCASTREVEEQFFGPGTRLTVL.

The chain employs TRBV2 and TRBJ2-7; 8 bases align to TRBD1. With 7 bases clipped from V and 0 bases from J, the junction kept 20 bases outside the gene matches. The CDR3 extends over 19 amino acids. In germline, CDR1 is SNHLY, CDR2 FYNNEI. CDR3 in amino acids: CASKGGVLLGTGDSYEQYF. The CDR3, as DNA: TGTGCCAGCAAGGGAGGAGTTCTACTCGGGACAGGCGACTCCTACGAGCAGTACTTC.

This clonotype was found a few times. The chain has TRBV12-3 or TRBV12-4 and TRBJ1-5; tentative D call: TRBD1 (5 bases). CDR3 length: 14 residues. V lost 6 bases, J lost 0 bases, and 9 bases lay in between. The CDR3 DNA reads TGTGCCAGCAGAACAGGACTTAGCAATCAGCCCCAGCATTTT. Its translation is CASRTGLSNQPQHF.

This clonotype was observed a few times. The chain links TRBV9 to TRBJ2-1; 9 bases agree with TRBD2. This CDR3 is 16 amino acids long. Trimming at V came to 7 bases and at J to 14 bases, leaving 22 bases not matched to a gene. Germline V gene lookup returns CDR1 SGDLS and CDR2 YYNGEE. This CDR3 reads CASATGTSTAVEVKFF. The CDR3 DNA is TGTGCCAGCGCGACCGGGACTAGCACTGCCGTGGAGGTTAAGTTCTTC.